This T cell receptor (beta chain) was recovered during a study of T cells in Graves' hyperthyroidism and ophthalmopathy. Study observations and caveats: Most expanded thyroid clonotypes above 0.001 recurred in blood. In validation, the model predicted ophthalmopathy. These predictions came a median roughly six months before onset.

Amplification of TCR beta CDR3 regions was performed using RNA transcripts as template. The primer set for the first-round RT-PCR of the TCR CDR3 was HTBI. In TCRdb, the multiplex PCR reads were re-called with MiXCR into one record per CDR3 protein. This table has a few hundred thousand distinct CDR3 sequences, 46% appearing once. The sample holds many counts of this clonotype. Its cognate antigen is unknown. CDR3 length: 15 amino acids. V lost 1 base to trimming and J lost 7 bases, with 11 bases between them. The sequenced sample was peripheral blood or thyroid tissue (not recorded which). The chain recombines TRBV12-3 or TRBV12-4 with TRBJ1-6; TRBD1 is a possible D gene (6 bases). The TCR sequence derives from an adult woman with Graves' disease, either hyperthyroidism or ophthalmopathy (not recorded which). The CDR3 loop is CASSLGRGVNSPLHF. The CDR3 DNA reads as TGTGCCAGCAGTTTAGGCAGGGGAGTGAATTCACCCCTCCACTTT.